These 27 T cell receptor beta chains were sequenced from one sample in a study of lymphopenia after photon versus proton radiotherapy. The protocol was immunoSEQ multiplex PCR, while the TCRdb copy is restricted to in-frame clones and leaves out a portion. The profile covers 20,000 to 25,000 clones, with approximately 81% appearing a single time and over 15% taken by the ten largest. Material: peripheral blood, obtained from a patient treated with photon-based radiotherapy. The source is a man in his 60s with pancreatic cancer.

The rearrangement uses TRBV5-1 and TRBJ1-2, with D possibly matching TRBD1 (5 bases). Germline V gene sequence: CDR1 SGHRS, CDR2 YFSETQ. The CDR3 runs to 15 residues. The germline V and J ends were trimmed by 5 bases and 6 bases, with 20 bases remaining between them. The DNA for the CDR3 is TGCGCCAGCAGTCAGCCCCGGGCCCGAGGGGATGGCTACACCTTC. Its translation is CASSQPRARGDGYTF.

The sample holds a few counts of this clone. This chain connects TRBV27 to TRBJ1-1; D is perhaps TRBD1 (6 bases). The CDR3 length is 14 residues. The germline gives CDR1 MNHEY, CDR2 SMNVEV (reference sequence). V lost 6 bases and J lost 0, with 11 bases in between. The CDR3 region is CASSPGQLNTEAFF. The DNA for the CDR3 is TGTGCCAGCAGCCCAGGACAGTTGAACACTGAAGCTTTCTTT.

V gene TRBV12-5 combines with J gene TRBJ2-4; 9 bases are a match to TRBD1. The germline gives CDR1 LGHNT, CDR2 FRNRAP. V dropped 6 bases and J dropped 4; count of bases not matched to a gene: 7. CDR3 length: 15 amino acids. In DNA, the CDR3 is TGTGCTAGTGGCCAGGGACAGGGACGAAAAAACATTCAGTACTTC. It codes for CASGQGQGRKNIQYF.

This clone has just one count. CDR3 residues: CASRVQHQPQHF. The CDR3 coding sequence is TGTGCAAGTCGCGTCCAACATCAGCCCCAGCATTTT. The J gene is TRBJ1-5, the V gene TRBV12-2. TRBV12-2 constitutes a pseudogene. This CDR3 has 12 amino acids.

V gene TRBV5-4 combines with J gene TRBJ1-1; D is ambiguous. The CDR3 extends over 12 amino acids. Trimming removed 6 bases at V and 3 bases at J, with 9 bases between. Germline V gene data show CDR1 as SGHNT and CDR2 as YYREEE (reference sequence). CDR3 protein: CASKSEYTEAFF. CDR3 nucleotides: TGTGCCAGCAAGTCAGAGTACACTGAAGCTTTCTTT.

This clone turned up a few times. The chain has TRBV7-8 and TRBJ1-5; D gene unclear. The CDR3 extends over 17 amino acids. Trimming cost V 2 bases and J 0 bases, with 14 bases left between them. Looked up from germline, CDR1 is SGHVS and CDR2 is FQNEAQ. CDR3 in amino acids: CASSLSRAQNSNQPQHF. The CDR3 DNA follows: TGTGCCAGCAGCTTATCGAGGGCTCAGAATAGCAATCAGCCCCAGCATTTT.

The CDR3 DNA follows: TGTGCTAGTGGTTTGTCGAGGGGGCTTCAGCCCCAGCATTTT. It translates to CASGLSRGLQPQHF. The rearrangement joins TRBV12-5 to TRBJ1-5; 7 bases line up with TRBD1. Looked up from germline, CDR1 is LGHNT and CDR2 is FRNRAP. The CDR3 covers 14 residues. J was trimmed by 6 bases and V by 2 bases; bases with no gene match: 4.

The chain joins TRBV7-9 to TRBJ1-2; 7 nucleotides line up with TRBD1. Germline V lookup: CDR1 SEHNR, CDR2 FQNEAQ (reference sequence). The CDR3 has 17 amino acids. V lost 0 bases and J lost 5; bases outside the gene matches: 12. The CDR3 here is CASSLARWSGGKYGYTF. CDR3 in DNA: TGTGCCAGCAGCTTAGCGCGTTGGTCAGGGGGAAAATATGGCTACACCTTC.

This chain uses TRBV4-3 with TRBJ2-3; 10 bases match TRBD2. J gave up 5 bases and V 2 bases, and 13 bases lay outside the gene matches. The CDR3 totals 18 residues. Germline V gene sequence: CDR1 LGHNA, CDR2 YSLEER. The DNA for the CDR3 is TGCGCCAGCAGCCAACGGCTAGCGGGGGCCGTTCAGGGAGATACGCAGTATTTT. Its translation: CASSQRLAGAVQGDTQYF.

The V call is TRBV5-6, the J call TRBJ1-1; D unclear. There are 15 residues in the CDR3. The V and J ends lost 6 bases and 1 base respectively, with 16 bases between them. Germline V gives CDR1 SGHDT, CDR2 YYEEEE. The CDR3: CASTTLNEGNTEAFF. The CDR3 coding sequence is TGTGCCAGCACCACCCTGAACGAGGGGAACACTGAAGCTTTCTTT.

This sequence joins TRBV25-1 and TRBJ2-5; no firm D call. The CDR3 has 14 residues. From germline, CDR1 is MGHDK and CDR2 SYGVNS. The germline V and J ends were trimmed by 3 bases and 4 bases, with 12 bases remaining between them. The CDR3 DNA sequence: TGTGCCAGCAGTGACAACTCAAAAGGAGAGACCCAGTACTTC. Protein product: CASSDNSKGETQYF.

The V and J genes are TRBV9 and TRBJ2-6; no reliable D call. Per germline, CDR1 SGDLS and CDR2 YYNGEE. V was pared by 3 bases and J by 0 bases, with 1 base between. The CDR3 extends over 13 amino acids. Written as DNA, the CDR3 is TGTGCCAGCAGCGACTCTGGGGCCAACGTCCTGACTTTC. Its translation is CASSDSGANVLTF.

The gene calls are TRBV4-1 and TRBJ1-2, with 9 bases identical to TRBD1. The CDR3 loop spans 15 amino acids. Germline V gene sequence: CDR1 MGHRA, CDR2 YSYEKL. The junction had 9 bases not matched to a gene; V was cut back by 4 bases and J by 6 bases. The CDR3 DNA is TGCGCCAGCAGCCTAAGGAGCACAGGGGGCCATGGCTACACCTTC. Translation gives CASSLRSTGGHGYTF.

V and J are TRBV7-2 and TRBJ2-3, with 7 bases lining up with TRBD2. J lost 5 bases, V lost 2 bases, and 16 bases had no gene match. The CDR3 consists of 18 residues. Germline V gene sequence: CDR1 SGHTA, CDR2 FQGNSA. The CDR3 bases are TGTGCCAGCAGCTTATATGAGAGCGGGGCCCGCGTGGGAGATACGCAGTATTTT. It codes for CASSLYESGARVGDTQYF.

V is TRBV4-1 and J is TRBJ2-5, with 7 bases aligning to TRBD2. CDR3 length: 19 residues. Germline lookup yields CDR1 MGHRA and CDR2 YSYEKL. V trimming: 1 base; J trimming: 4 bases; junction bases outside the gene matches: 18. DNA for the CDR3: TGCGCCAGCAGCCAAGCGAAGGATCTGGGGGGGGTCGTTCGAGAGACCCAGTACTTC. Translation gives CASSQAKDLGGVVRETQYF.

This chain uses TRBV28 with TRBJ2-4; TRBD1 agrees at 8 bases. The CDR3 covers 13 residues. Losses at the gene ends were 4 bases for V and 9 bases for J; bases not matched to a gene: 5. The germline gives CDR1 MDHEN, CDR2 SYDVKM. CDR3 bases: TGTGCCAGCAGTTCTCAGGGGGCGGCCATTCAGTACTTC. Encoded protein: CASSSQGAAIQYF.

The V call is TRBV7-9, the J call TRBJ1-2; 7 nucleotides align to TRBD1. The V segment lost 4 bases and the J segment 3 bases; nucleotides outside the gene matches: 14. CDR3 length: 17 amino acids. Germline CDR1 SEHNR, CDR2 FQNEAQ (reference sequence). CDR3 coding DNA: TGTGCCAGCAGCTCGCCTGGGCGGACAGGACGTCACTATGGCTACACCTTC. It encodes CASSSPGRTGRHYGYTF. Using reference TRBV7-9 and TRBJ1-2 for the parts outside the CDR3, the full variable domain is DTGVSQNPRHKITKRGQNVTFRCDPISEHNRLYWYRQTLGQGPEFLTYFQNEAQLEKSRLLSDRFSAERPKGSFSTLEIQRTEQGDSAMYLCASSSPGRTGRHYGYTFGSGTRLTVV.

This chain uses TRBV10-3 with TRBJ2-3; 8 nucleotides align to TRBD2. Germline CDR1 is ENHRY and CDR2 is SYGVKD. There are 16 residues in the CDR3. Trimming took 3 bases from V and 2 from J; bases not matched to a gene: 7. The CDR3 reads CAISDPARGATDTQYF. CDR3 DNA: TGTGCCATCAGTGACCCAGCGCGGGGGGCCACAGATACGCAGTATTTT.

This chain joins TRBV19 and TRBJ1-2; possible D gene TRBD1, 5 bases. CDR1 and CDR2 (germline): LNHDA, SQIVND (reference sequence). V was cut by 7 bases and J by 4 bases, with 10 bases left in between. The CDR3 runs to 12 residues. CDR3: CASMEGPYGYTF. DNA for the CDR3: TGTGCCAGTATGGAGGGACCCTATGGCTACACCTTC.

This rearrangement joins TRBV5-4 to TRBJ2-3; D possibly corresponds to TRBD1 (5 bases). Germline CDR1 reads SGHNT; CDR2 reads YYREEE (reference sequence). The CDR3 totals 14 residues. The germline V and J ends were trimmed by 5 bases and 4 bases, with 14 bases remaining between them. The CDR3 DNA follows: TGTGCCAGCAGTTGGCAGGGTGGGGCAGATACGCAGTATTTT. Translated: CASSWQGGADTQYF.

The chain joins TRBV6-5 to TRBJ2-1; 8 bases line up with TRBD1. J gave up 2 bases and V 6 bases, and 6 bases lay outside the gene matches. Per the germline V gene, CDR1 is MNHEY and CDR2 is SVGAGI. This CDR3 region has 15 residues. CDR3 sequence reads: CASRPGGGPYNEQFF. CDR3 sequence (DNA): TGTGCCAGCAGGCCAGGGGGCGGCCCCTACAATGAGCAGTTCTTC.

The chain links TRBV10-1 to TRBJ1-5; a possible D gene is TRBD1 (5 bases). The CDR3 contains 13 residues. CDR1 and CDR2 from the germline V gene are WNHNN and SYGVQD (reference sequence). Trimming removed 4 bases at V and 4 bases at J, with 8 bases between. The CDR3 DNA follows: TGCGCCAGCAGTGGAGGGGAGAATCAGCCCCAGCATTTT. Translated: CASSGGENQPQHF.

The V call is TRBV6-6, the J call TRBJ1-4; 10 bases agree with TRBD1. CDR3 size: 14 residues. Germline-derived CDR1 and CDR2 are MNHNY and SVGAGI (reference sequence). V shed 6 bases, J shed 6 bases, and the junction held 4 bases outside the gene matches. In nucleotides, the CDR3 is TGTGCCAGCAGGACAGGGGGCGGAGATGAAAAACTGTTTTTT. As protein: CASRTGGGDEKLFF.

This rearrangement joins TRBV30 to TRBJ2-7, with D unresolved. V was pared by 5 bases and J by 2 bases, with 13 bases between. Germline assignment: CDR1 GTSNPN and CDR2 SVGIG (reference sequence). The CDR3 extends over 13 amino acids. The CDR3 reads CAWALGNTYEQYF. The CDR3 DNA reads as TGTGCCTGGGCCTTGGGGAATACCTACGAGCAGTACTTC.

This clone was observed a few times. The chain joins TRBV2 to TRBJ1-1, with a possible D match to TRBD1 (5 bases). The CDR3 has 15 residues. V dropped 6 bases and J dropped 1 base, with 15 bases sitting between them. Germline V gene data show CDR1 as SNHLY and CDR2 as FYNNEI. CDR3 bases: TGTGCCAGCAGGGGTCGGCCAGGGCGGAACACTGAAGCTTTCTTT. The encoded protein is CASRGRPGRNTEAFF.

J is TRBJ2-1 and V is TRBV10-3; 8 bases are a match to TRBD1. The CDR3 consists of 15 residues. The germline V gene has CDR1 ENHRY and CDR2 SYGVKD. Trimming removed 2 bases from V and 6 bases from J; junction bases left unmatched: 6. CDR3 nucleotides: TGTGCCATCAGTGAGCGAGCCACAGGGGGCAATGAGCAGTTCTTC. Protein product: CAISERATGGNEQFF.

This sequence joins TRBV30 and TRBJ2-5; D perhaps matches TRBD1 (5 bases). This CDR3 is built from 13 residues. The V and J ends lost 4 bases and 3 bases respectively, with 12 bases between them. Germline V CDR1 and CDR2: GTSNPN, SVGIG (reference sequence). Here the CDR3 reads CAWNRQTEETQYF. CDR3 nucleotides: TGTGCCTGGAACCGACAGACCGAAGAGACCCAGTACTTC.